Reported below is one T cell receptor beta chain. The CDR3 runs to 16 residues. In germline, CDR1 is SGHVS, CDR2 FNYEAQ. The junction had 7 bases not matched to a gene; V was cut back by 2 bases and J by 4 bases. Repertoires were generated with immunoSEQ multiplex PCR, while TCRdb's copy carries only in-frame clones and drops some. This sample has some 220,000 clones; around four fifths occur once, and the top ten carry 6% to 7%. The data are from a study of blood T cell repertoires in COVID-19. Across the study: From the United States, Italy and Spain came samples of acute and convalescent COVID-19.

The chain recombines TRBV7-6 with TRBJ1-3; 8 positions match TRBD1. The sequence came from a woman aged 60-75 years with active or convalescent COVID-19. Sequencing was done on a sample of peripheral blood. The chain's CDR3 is CASSLQPGGSGNTIYF. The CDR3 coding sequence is TGTGCCAGCAGCTTACAGCCAGGGGGCTCCGGAAACACCATATATTTT.